This record concerns one T cell receptor (beta chain) sequence. Measured with immunoSEQ multiplex PCR; TCRdb has only the in-frame clones, and not every one. The sample carries 85,000 to 120,000 clones, more than 75% recorded once. Germline values: CDR1 SGHTA, CDR2 FQGTGA. This CDR3 region has 15 residues. V lost 2 bases, J lost 4 bases, and 4 bases stayed unmatched. These data are taken from a study of blood T cell repertoires in COVID-19. Across the whole study: Whether acute or convalescent, the COVID-19 samples came from the United States, Italy and Spain. Nucleic acid was either cDNA or gDNA, and it came from T cells, B-cell-depleted T cells, or PBMCs.

Sequencing used peripheral blood. This sequence originates from a man aged 60 to 75 with active or convalescent COVID-19. V and J are TRBV7-3 and TRBJ2-1, with 8 nucleotides matching TRBD2. For the CDR3, the DNA is TGTGCCAGCAGCTTATCAAGCGGGAGTTACAATGAGCAGTTCTTC. It specifies CASSLSSGSYNEQFF.